This record looks at one T cell receptor (beta chain) sequence and its context. As yet, its antigen is unknown. The data derive from a study of monozygotic twins with inflammatory bowel disease. Broader study findings: Any single strong signal or clonotype tied to IBD lacked support.

TCRalpha and TCRbeta cDNA went through nested PCRs of roughly 17 and 9 cycles, two in total. With the 5' RACE reads reprocessed, TCRdb shows one record per CDR3 protein and no DNA. This sample's table has roughly 150,000 distinct CDR3 sequences. The clonotype comes from a human donor with ulcerative colitis or Crohn's disease, or a healthy co-twin of an affected twin (not recorded which). The source material was blood.

This chain's CDR3 is CASTHRDSRYNEQFF. The chain is built from TRBV12-3 or TRBV12-4 and TRBJ2-1; the D call from TCRdb, TRBD1, cannot be confirmed without DNA. This CDR3 is built from 15 residues.